The present T cell receptor beta chain was sequenced within a study of radiotherapy plus CTLA-4 blockade in lung cancer. V lost 5 bases and J lost 2; bases outside the gene matches: 4. Per germline, CDR1 LNHDA and CDR2 SQIVND (reference sequence). This CDR3 comprises 16 residues. With regard to this clone: Its cognate antigen is unknown.

Clones were read by immunoSEQ multiplex PCR, and TCRdb kept only the in-frame ones, dropping some. The sample has some 110,000 clones, 81% seen once; the top ten hold less than 4%. Study-level points and caveats: Radiotherapy with ipilimumab was followed by blood expansion of tumor-derived clones.

The sample here was peripheral blood, taken from a patient treated with radiotherapy plus ipilimumab. The sequence came from a human donor with non-small cell lung cancer that progressed on radiotherapy plus ipilimumab. Some clones in this sample may be carry-over from other donors' samples. The V call is TRBV19, the J call TRBJ2-1; the match to TRBD2 covers 12 bases. CDR3 amino acids: CASSRLAGGTYNEQFF. In nucleotides, the CDR3 is TGTGCCAGTAGTCGGCTAGCGGGGGGGACCTACAATGAGCAGTTCTTC.